The source of this TCR beta chain is a study of T cells in Graves' hyperthyroidism and ophthalmopathy. General study results and limits: Before onset, by a median of approximately 5.9 months, the model predicted ophthalmopathy.

About this clonotype: Its antigen is not known.

V shed 0 bases and J shed 5 bases, with 13 bases lying between them. This CDR3 comprises 15 residues. Germline V CDR1 and CDR2: MNHEY, SMNVEV (reference sequence). RNA transcripts provided the source from which TCR beta CDR3 regions were amplified. First-round RT-PCR with HTBI primers amplified the TCR CDR3 region. TCRdb called the multiplex PCR reads again in MiXCR, with one record for every CDR3 protein. Of approximately 600,000 distinct CDR3 sequences listed, around 20% were seen once; the top ten hold more than 30%. Researchers barred patients who had uncontrolled infection, other autoimmune disease, pregnancy or lactation.

The clonotype comes from a man aged 25-40 years with Graves' ophthalmopathy. The chain recombines TRBV27 with TRBJ2-5; D perhaps matches TRBD2 (6 bases). The specimen sequenced was blood. CDR3: CASSLSSGVRETQYF. CDR3 coding DNA: TGTGCCAGCAGTTTATCGTCGGGGGTACGCGAGACCCAGTACTTC.